This T cell receptor (beta chain) was sequenced for a study of blood T cell repertoires in COVID-19. On the study more broadly: PBMCs, B-cell-depleted T cells, or T cells were the source of the cDNA or gDNA that made up the material.

The CDR3 loop spans 13 amino acids. Deletions cut 6 bases from V and 1 base from J, with 6 bases between. Germline V gives CDR1 ENHRY, CDR2 SYGVKD. This clone appeared once. Authors' processing steps: Using reference gene primer amplification, nucleated cell counts were estimated. Sequencing was performed with immunoSEQ multiplex PCR; in TCRdb, only in-frame clones are kept and a portion is missing. V and J calls and clone size are copied from that table; D and trimming were computed from the DNA. This repertoire shows about 150,000 clones, 80% to 90% found once; its top ten account for roughly 13%. The sequencing sample was made of peripheral blood. This receptor was identified in a man aged 18 to 35 with COVID-19, enrolled during active disease. J is TRBJ2-2 and V is TRBV10-3; D remains ambiguous. The chain's CDR3 is CAISRLNTGELFF. The CDR3 bases are TGTGCCATCAGCCGACTGAACACCGGGGAGCTGTTTTTT.